This TCR beta chain is from a study of blood T cell repertoires in COVID-19. Study details: Specimens from acute and convalescent COVID-19 originated in the United States, Italy and Spain. T cells, B-cell-depleted T cells, or PBMCs provided the cDNA or gDNA that served as material.

During active infection, Seattle patients enrolled and were then monitored through disease. J gave up 7 bases and V 5 bases, and 11 bases lay outside the gene matches. The CDR3 runs 16 residues. In germline, CDR1 is SEHNR, CDR2 FQNEAQ (reference sequence). Under the authors' procedure: Counts of nucleated cells, estimated from reference gene primer amplification, were obtained. The data were produced by immunoSEQ multiplex PCR, yet TCRdb's version contains in-frame clones alone and is incomplete. The DNA gave D and trimming, while V, J and clone size come from that table. The sample has hundreds of thousands of clones, around 90% seen once; the top ten hold approximately 3%.

The TCR sequence derives from a woman aged 25-40 years with COVID-19, enrolled during active disease. Sequenced sample: peripheral blood. The chain employs TRBV7-9 and TRBJ2-1, with TRBD2 matching over 10 bases. The CDR3 nucleotides are TGTGCCAGCAGCGCCCCCCAGCGGGGGGGTGGTAATGAGCAGTTCTTC. Translating gives CASSAPQRGGGNEQFF.